This T cell receptor (beta chain) was observed in a study of blood T cells in healthy people across ages. The CDR3 runs to 15 residues. Germline V gene sequence: CDR1 SEHNR, CDR2 FQNEAQ (reference sequence). Trimming took off 7 bases at V and 3 bases at J, with 16 bases between the two ends. This clonotype has a handful of counts. Primed by a sample-barcoded 5' primer and a J-beta primer mix, a second PCR proceeded for roughly 7 to 11 cycles. TCRdb itself ran the 5' RACE reads through MiXCR, one entry per CDR3 protein. The repertoire has 1.5 million to 2 million distinct CDR3 sequences, just under 50% of them found once; the top ten carry about 2.1%.

The chain links TRBV7-9 to TRBJ2-1; a weak D match, TRBD2 (7 bases). The sequenced sample was blood. The TCR sequence derives from a woman aged 40-49 years in good health. The CDR3 region is CASTTREGGYNEQFF. DNA for the CDR3: TGTGCCAGCACCACGAGGGAGGGGGGCTACAATGAGCAGTTCTTC.